Listed below are T cell receptor beta chains from one sample, sequenced in a study of blood T cell repertoires in COVID-19. TCRdb's table, derived via immunoSEQ multiplex PCR, lists solely in-frame clones and lacks some. This table has some 300,000 clones, 88% appearing once. The sample taken for sequencing was PBMCs or T cells enriched from blood (not recorded which). These receptors were taken from a woman aged 60-70 years in a cohort exposed to, infected with or recovered from COVID-19 (not recorded which). CDR3s include the opening cysteine and the closing phenylalanine or tryptophan.

TRBJ2-3 TRBV7-9 CASSFSGLTDTQYF
TRBJ2-5 TRBV6-2/TRBV6-3 CASSYDVGLAGFVYQGTQYF
TRBJ2-1 TRBV9 CASSVGREKSANEQFF
TRBJ1-2 TRBV29-1 CSVVYAGTSYGYTF
TRBJ1-1 TRBV5-4 CASSALPGQGGTEAFF
TRBJ1-6 TRBV6-5 CASRGTGKERPLHF
TRBJ1-6 TRBV5-4 CASSLDPGGPSPLHF
TRBJ1-1 TRBV28 CASSLEGGPRTEAFF
TRBJ1-3 TRBV28 CASSSPRDSGNTIYF
TRBJ2-7 TRBV19 CASGGTGAPSYEQYF
TRBJ2-7 TRBV5-5 CASSLEQETFHEQYF
TRBJ2-7 TRBV5-4 CASSPSSGTGGDEQYF
TRBJ2-1 TRBV9 CASSVEGDNEQFF
TRBJ2-7 TRBV28 CASRSYGRSYEQYF
TRBJ2-1 TRBV19 CASSRDRGLYEQFF
TRBJ2-1 TRBV25-1 CASSEQGHLYNEQFF
TRBJ1-6 TRBV2 CASSVSNPGAGTTLHF
TRBJ1-2 TRBV4-1 CASRRDSPSLNGYTF
TRBJ1-4 TRBV25-1 CASSPPGSWDEKLFF
TRBJ2-1 TRBV7-9 CASSLLEYEQFF
TRBJ1-2 TRBV21-1 CASSRDRVDYGYTF
TRBJ1-1 TRBV9 CASSAGQVMNTEAFF
TRBJ2-5 TRBV28 CASTRGGGASETQYF